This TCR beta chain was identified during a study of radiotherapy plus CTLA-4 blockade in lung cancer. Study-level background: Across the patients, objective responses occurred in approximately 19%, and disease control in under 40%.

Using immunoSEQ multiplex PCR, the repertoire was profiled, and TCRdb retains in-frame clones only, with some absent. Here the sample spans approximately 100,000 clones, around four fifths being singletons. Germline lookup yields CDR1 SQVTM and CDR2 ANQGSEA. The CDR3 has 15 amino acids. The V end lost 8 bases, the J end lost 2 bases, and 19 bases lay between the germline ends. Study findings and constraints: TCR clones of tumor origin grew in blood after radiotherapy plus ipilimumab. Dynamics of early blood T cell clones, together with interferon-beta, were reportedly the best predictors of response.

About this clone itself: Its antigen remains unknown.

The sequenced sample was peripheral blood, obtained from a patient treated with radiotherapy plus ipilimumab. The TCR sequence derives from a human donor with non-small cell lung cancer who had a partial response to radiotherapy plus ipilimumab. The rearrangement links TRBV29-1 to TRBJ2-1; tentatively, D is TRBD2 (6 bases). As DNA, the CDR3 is TGCAGCTTCTCACTGGGACTTGCAACCTACAATGAGCAGTTCTTC. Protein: CSFSLGLATYNEQFF.